This T cell receptor (beta chain) was captured by sequencing in a study of blood T cell repertoires in COVID-19. In the study overall: The origin of the acute and convalescent COVID-19 samples was the United States, Italy and Spain. PBMCs, B-cell-depleted T cells, or T cells were the source of the cDNA or gDNA that made up the material.

The length of the CDR3 is 13 residues. V gave up 4 bases and J gave up 3 bases, with 10 bases separating them. Germline CDR1 SGHTA, CDR2 FQGNSA. Seattle's cohort entered during active infection and was followed longitudinally. Study processing details: By means of reference gene primer amplification, nucleated cell counts were estimated. Produced via immunoSEQ multiplex PCR; TCRdb's table is partial and in-frame only. Clone size and V and J calls were adopted from that table, with D and trimming inferred from the DNA. The table shows around 150,000 clones, with about 90% occurring only once. The receptor's source is a man under 40 with COVID-19, enrolled during active disease. This chain connects TRBV7-2 to TRBJ2-7; maybe TRBD1 (6 bases). Sequenced input: peripheral blood. The CDR3 coding sequence is TGTGCCAGCAGCTGGGACACCGGCTACGAGCAGTACTTC. This gives the protein CASSWDTGYEQYF.